The 10 T cell receptor beta chains below come from one sample, sequenced in a study of cytomegalovirus exposure and HLA in healthy donors. PCR primers comprised 60 Vbeta and 13 Jbeta primers. This table comes from immunoSEQ multiplex PCR, and its TCRdb copy is limited to in-frame clones, with some not included. This sample has around 91,000 clones, with 64% found just once. Material: PBMCs. The receptors were gathered from a man between 60 and 70 years old in good health and CMV-seronegative.

The J gene is TRBJ2-3, the V gene TRBV29-1; 8 bases map to TRBD2. Germline CDR1 and CDR2: SQVTM and ANQGSEA. Trimming cost V 7 bases and J 1 base; bases outside gene matches: 4. The CDR3 sequence is 13 residues long. The CDR3 protein is CSGDSGGTDTQYF. In nucleotides, the CDR3 is TGCAGCGGAGATAGCGGGGGCACAGATACGCAGTATTTT.

The chain joins TRBV10-3 to TRBJ1-5, with TRBD1 identical over 7 bases. V was clipped by 10 bases and J by 6 bases; unmatched bases: 9. The CDR3 extends over 13 amino acids. Looked up from germline, CDR1 is ENHRY and CDR2 is SYGVKD. As DNA, the CDR3 is TGTGCCACCCAACGACAGGGTGGTCAGCCCCAGCATTTT. The encoded protein is CATQRQGGQPQHF.

This chain connects TRBV6-1 to TRBJ2-5, with D possibly being TRBD2 (5 bases). Germline-derived CDR1 and CDR2 are MNHNS and SASEGT. This CDR3 has 15 residues. Trimming shortened V by 5 bases and J by 2 bases, and 15 bases separated the two germline ends. The CDR3 loop is CASSPFGVGQETQYF. The CDR3 coding sequence is TGTGCCAGCAGTCCCTTCGGGGTGGGACAAGAGACCCAGTACTTC.

The chain recombines TRBV2 with TRBJ1-1; 7 bases align to TRBD1. The V segment lost 7 bases and the J segment 1 base; nucleotides outside the gene matches: 6. Germline V gives CDR1 SNHLY, CDR2 FYNNEI. This CDR3 spans 14 amino acids. CDR3: CASTGQVRNTEAFF. CDR3 nucleotides: TGTGCCAGCACCGGACAGGTCAGGAACACTGAAGCTTTCTTT.

The rearrangement joins TRBV14 to TRBJ2-3, with D perhaps matching TRBD2 (5 bases). This CDR3 comprises 14 residues. V shed 1 base and J shed 4 bases, with 9 bases lying between them. Per the germline V gene, CDR1 is SGHDN and CDR2 is FVKESK. The CDR3 loop is CASSQGLPPDTQYF. CDR3 bases: TGTGCCAGCAGCCAAGGACTACCGCCAGATACGCAGTATTTT.

The V and J genes are TRBV5-5 and TRBJ1-6; D remains ambiguous. Germline V CDR1 and CDR2: SGHKS, YYEKEE (reference sequence). CDR3 length: 14 amino acids. Trimming cost V 1 base and J 10 bases, with 12 bases left between them. The CDR3 sequence is CASSLSGAISPLHF. In DNA, the CDR3 is TGTGCCAGCAGCTTGTCAGGCGCGATCTCACCCCTCCACTTT.

This clone was counted only a few times. The chain links TRBV6-6 to TRBJ2-1; 10 bases map to TRBD2. The CDR3 extends over 15 amino acids. V shed 6 bases and J 5 bases; nucleotides not matched to a gene: 7. CDR1 MNHNY and CDR2 SVGAGI come from the germline V gene (reference sequence). The DNA of the CDR3 is TGTGCCAGCAGCAAGAGCGGGAGGGGGAACAATGAGCAGTTCTTC. Residues: CASSKSGRGNNEQFF.

The chain employs TRBV5-1 and TRBJ1-1; TRBD1 agrees at 10 bases. V gave up 4 bases and J gave up 8 bases; unmatched junction bases: 8. Germline CDR1 is SGHRS and CDR2 is YFSETQ. The CDR3 has 14 amino acids. The CDR3 loop is CASSISTGGSEAFF. The CDR3 DNA reads TGCGCCAGCAGCATTTCGACAGGGGGCAGCGAAGCTTTCTTT.

The genes are TRBV6-4 and TRBJ2-4; the match to TRBD2 covers 10 bases. The CDR3 is 16 residues long. Germline V gene lookup returns CDR1 MRHNA and CDR2 SNTAGT. The ends lost 5 bases at V and 2 bases at J; junction bases unmatched: 6. In DNA, the CDR3 is TGTGCCAGCAGTCTGAGCGGGGGGGCCTCCAAAAACATTCAGTACTTC. Encoded protein: CASSLSGGASKNIQYF.

The chain recombines TRBV2 with TRBJ2-5; 11 bases match TRBD2. V was clipped by 7 bases and J by 5 bases; unmatched bases: 12. This CDR3 has 16 amino acids. Germline CDR1 and CDR2: SNHLY and FYNNEI. CDR3 region: CASTGTSGGGGETQYF. For the CDR3, the DNA is TGTGCCAGCACCGGGACTAGCGGAGGGGGAGGGGAGACCCAGTACTTC.